The 6 T cell receptor beta chains listed next were all sequenced from one sample in a study of glioma-infiltrating T cells. The iRepertoire nested amplicon-rescue multiplex PCR amplified TCR alpha and beta CDR3s from RNA. TCRdb reanalysed the multiplex PCR reads using MiXCR and keeps one entry per CDR3 protein. The top ten clones hold 12% of a sample with around 350,000 distinct CDR3 sequences, more than 35% of them seen once. The specimen was glioma tissue, nonneoplastic brain tissue, or PBMCs (not recorded which). The source of these receptors is a human donor with low-grade glioma or glioblastoma, undergoing nonglioma brain surgery, or in good health (not recorded which).

The chain employs TRBV5-1 and TRBJ2-5, with TRBD1 matching over 8 bases. Germline CDR1 reads SGHRS; CDR2 reads YFSETQ. V was pared by 0 bases and J by 3 bases, with 4 bases of the junction left unmatched. This CDR3 is 15 amino acids long. The CDR3 region is CASSLGVDREETQYF. The CDR3 coding sequence is TGCGCCAGCAGCTTGGGGGTGGACAGGGAAGAGACCCAGTACTTC.

This clonotype was observed a handful of times. The V and J genes are TRBV14 and TRBJ1-2; D uncertain. The germline V gene encodes CDR1 SGHDN and CDR2 FVKESK. Trimming cost V 4 bases and J 4 bases, with 19 bases left between them. This CDR3 comprises 16 residues. The chain's CDR3 is CASSPRQAKGSYGYTF. The CDR3, as DNA: TGTGCCAGCAGCCCCCGGCAAGCCAAGGGATCCTATGGCTACACCTTC.

This chain uses TRBV19 with TRBJ2-2; no clear D. The CDR3 is 14 residues long. Germline V gene lookup returns CDR1 LNHDA and CDR2 SQIVND (reference sequence). V was cut by 5 bases and J by 4 bases, with 11 bases left in between. Here the CDR3 reads CASSLRSPTGELFF. CDR3 nucleotides: TGTGCCAGTAGTCTCAGGTCCCCCACCGGGGAGCTGTTTTTT.

V usage is TRBV19 and J usage is TRBJ2-7, with 8 bases identical to TRBD1. This CDR3 is built from 14 residues. The trim removed 10 bases at V and 4 bases at J, leaving 12 bases unmatched. Germline V gene lookup returns CDR1 LNHDA and CDR2 SQIVND (reference sequence). CDR3 sequence: CATSIGQGLYEQYF. The CDR3 DNA is TGTGCCACCTCCATTGGACAGGGACTTTACGAGCAGTACTTC. Filled out from reference TRBV19 and TRBJ2-7, the complete variable domain reads DGGITQSPKYLFRKEGQNVTLSCEQNLNHDAMYWYRQDPGQGLRLIYYSQIVNDFQKGDIAEGYSVSREKKESFPLTVTSAQKNPTAFYLCATSIGQGLYEQYFGPGTRLTVT.

This clonotype was counted only a few times. This sequence joins TRBV27 and TRBJ1-5, with 7 bases identical to TRBD1. The germline gives CDR1 MNHEY, CDR2 SMNVEV (reference sequence). V gave up 6 bases and J gave up 2 bases; unmatched junction bases: 7. The CDR3 consists of 15 residues. The CDR3 is CASSLRGLGNQPQHF. CDR3 bases: TGTGCCAGCAGCCTGAGGGGGCTGGGCAATCAGCCCCAGCATTTT.

The rearrangement uses TRBV10-3 and TRBJ2-1, with D tentatively TRBD2 (6 bases). The V gene lost 0 bases and the J gene lost 7 bases, with 16 bases spanning the gap. Looked up from germline, CDR1 is ENHRY and CDR2 is SYGVKD. CDR3 length equals 16 residues. The CDR3 nucleotides read TGTGCCATCAGTGAGTCCGCGGGGTTGGGAAAGAATGAGCAGTTCTTC. Its protein product is CAISESAGLGKNEQFF.